These 8 T cell receptor beta chains were sequenced from one sample in a study of siplizumab effects on memory and regulatory T cells (dated by TCRdb to the late 2010s). Preparation of the library involved the immunoSEQ multiplex PCR assay. Entries here come from immuneACCESS through TCRdb and include only in-frame sequences with V and J called. Some clones fail to appear in such tables; in the studies checked, an unresolved V gene covers under half of the shortfall, and the cause of the remainder is unknown. Within this sample are about 100,000 clones, with around 93% of them counted one time only. The ten largest clones take up 1% to 1.5% of the sample. Sequencing input: non-Treg CD4+ T cells sorted from blood. The cell subset or site label corresponds to: FACS-sorted unstimulated CD4+ non-regulatory T cells. The receptors shown here come from a human donor in good health.

The V call is TRBV7-3, the J call TRBJ2-1, with D perhaps assigned TRBD1 or TRBD2 (6 bases each). This CDR3 is 13 amino acids long. Between the trimmed V and J ends, which lost 3 bases and 10 bases, there was a span of 13 bases. In germline, CDR1 is SGHTA, CDR2 FQGTGA. CDR3 DNA sequence: TGTGCCAGCAGCTTTGGGAGGAGGGGGGAGCAGTTCTTC. Amino acid sequence: CASSFGRRGEQFF.

The chain joins TRBV6-5 to TRBJ2-7; TRBD2 agrees at 7 bases. The germline V gene encodes CDR1 MNHEY and CDR2 SVGAGI. The V and J ends lost 7 bases and 4 bases, in that order; junction bases with no gene match: 13. The CDR3 has 15 amino acids. CDR3 protein: CASTPPLGGMYEQYF. The CDR3 DNA reads TGTGCCAGCACTCCCCCTTTGGGGGGGATGTACGAGCAGTACTTC.

The rearrangement joins TRBV4-2 to TRBJ2-5, with 8 bases that match TRBD1. The junction had 12 bases not matched to a gene; V was cut back by 4 bases and J by 5 bases. The germline V gene has CDR1 LGHNA and CDR2 YNFKEQ. The CDR3 is 16 residues long. The DNA for the CDR3 is TGTGCCAGCAGCCGGGCGCCCGGGACAGGATGGGAGACCCAGTACTTC. It codes for CASSRAPGTGWETQYF.

The chain links TRBV5-1 to TRBJ2-5; TRBD2 agrees at 7 bases. This CDR3 region has 16 residues. Germline values: CDR1 SGHRS, CDR2 YFSETQ. Unmatched junction bases numbered 6, after V lost 0 bases and J lost 1 base. The CDR3 DNA is TGCGCCAGCAGCTTGGGCGGGGGAGGGCCCCAAGAGACCCAGTACTTC. Its translation is CASSLGGGGPQETQYF.

The chain uses TRBV13 and TRBJ1-5, with a tentative D call TRBD1 (6 bases). The CDR3 contains 15 residues. Germline assignment: CDR1 PRHDT and CDR2 FYEKMQ (reference sequence). The ends were cut back, 3 bases at V and 5 bases at J, with 14 bases in the middle. Here the CDR3 reads CASSLRGGRDQPQHF. The CDR3 nucleotides are TGTGCCAGCAGCTTGCGAGGGGGAAGGGATCAGCCCCAGCATTTT.

The rearrangement links TRBV7-9 to TRBJ2-7, with 10 bases identical to TRBD1. V shed 8 bases and J 1 base; nucleotides not matched to a gene: 5. The CDR3 loop spans 14 amino acids. CDR1 is SEHNR, CDR2 FQNEAQ, per germline (reference sequence). The CDR3: CASLLGQGSYEQYF. The CDR3 DNA reads as TGTGCCAGCCTCCTGGGACAGGGGTCCTACGAGCAGTACTTC. Using reference TRBV7-9 and TRBJ2-7 for the parts outside the CDR3, the full variable domain is DTGVSQNPRHKITKRGQNVTFRCDPISEHNRLYWYRQTLGQGPEFLTYFQNEAQLEKSRLLSDRFSAERPKGSFSTLEIQRTEQGDSAMYLCASLLGQGSYEQYFGPGTRLTVT.

This chain uses TRBV30 with TRBJ1-2; D is ambiguous. V was trimmed by 2 bases and J by 4 bases, leaving 8 bases between them. This CDR3 region has 12 residues. Per germline, CDR1 GTSNPN and CDR2 SVGIG (reference sequence). CDR3 DNA sequence: TGTGCCTGGAGTAGCCACCTCTATGGCTACACCTTC. Translated, it gives CAWSSHLYGYTF.

The CDR3 loop reads CAWSVSETQYF. The CDR3 DNA reads as TGTGCCTGGAGTGTAAGTGAGACCCAGTACTTC. The chain recombines TRBV30 with TRBJ2-5; D is ambiguous. The CDR3 is 11 amino acids. The germline V gene encodes CDR1 GTSNPN and CDR2 SVGIG (reference sequence). With 0 bases removed from V and 5 bases from J, the gap between germline ends came to 4 bases.